A single sample gave rise to the 13 T cell receptor beta chains below, sequenced in a study of blood T cell repertoires in COVID-19 (dated by TCRdb to 2018 to 2021). Receptor amplification or capture employed the immunoSEQ multiplex PCR assay. Sourced from immuneACCESS, this table was stored by TCRdb with only in-frame sequences that have V and J called. A share of the clones is absent; for the studies checked, an unresolved V gene accounts for under half, and the remainder has no known explanation. The sample table holds 200,000 to 250,000 clones, of which around 86% were seen once. The top ten hold more than 1.5% of the sample. Sequenced sample: PBMCs or T cells enriched from blood (not recorded which). All receptors derive from a man aged 40-49 years who had recovered from COVID-19.

CDR3 protein: CASSFCSCGGAGNEQFF. CDR3 DNA: TGTGCCAGCAGTTTCTGCTCTTGCGGGGGGGCTGGCAATGAGCAGTTCTTC. The gene calls are TRBV27 and TRBJ2-1, with 9 bases identical to TRBD2. The CDR3 has 17 residues. The germline V gene has CDR1 MNHEY and CDR2 SMNVEV (reference sequence). After removal of 3 bases from V and 6 bases from J, the junction contained 12 bases not matched to a gene.

V usage is TRBV18 and J usage is TRBJ2-1, with 12 bases lining up with TRBD2. The CDR3 sequence is 18 residues long. V gave up 2 bases and J gave up 2 bases; unmatched junction bases: 7. The V gene's germline CDR1 is KGHSH and CDR2 LQKENI. CDR3 nucleotide sequence: TGTGCCAGCTCACCAGGGACTAGCGGGCCTATTCCCTACAATGAGCAGTTCTTC. This translates into CASSPGTSGPIPYNEQFF.

The J gene is TRBJ1-2, the V gene TRBV6-2 or TRBV6-3; 8 bases align to TRBD1. Trimming removed 0 bases from V and 6 bases from J; junction bases left unmatched: 0. The CDR3 loop spans 13 amino acids. The germline V gene has CDR1 MNHEY and CDR2 SVGEGT. The CDR3 is CASSYSTGDGYTF. The DNA of the CDR3 is TGTGCCAGCAGTTACTCGACAGGGGATGGCTACACCTTC.

This clone appeared a few times. J is TRBJ1-6 and V is TRBV27, with 7 bases identical to TRBD1. There are 15 residues in the CDR3. Trimming cost V 8 bases and J 11 bases; bases outside gene matches: 15. Germline V gene lookup returns CDR1 MNHEY and CDR2 SMNVEV (reference sequence). The CDR3 here is CASQGTAAGGAPLHF. The CDR3 region has the DNA TGTGCCAGCCAGGGGACAGCCGCTGGGGGAGCACCCCTCCACTTT.

This clone has a handful of counts. The rearrangement uses TRBV12-3 or TRBV12-4 and TRBJ1-2; D may be TRBD1 (5 bases). CDR3 length equals 12 residues. Trimming left V 2 bases short and J 6 bases short, with 7 bases between. The CDR3 DNA reads as TGTGCCAGCAGTTTACAGGGTAATGGCTACACCTTC. Amino acids: CASSLQGNGYTF.

The rearrangement links TRBV30 to TRBJ2-7; 8 bases fit TRBD2. Germline trimming cut 0 bases from V and 7 bases from J; bases unmatched to any gene: 8. CDR1 is GTSNPN and CDR2 is SVGIG in the germline V gene (reference sequence). The CDR3 runs 14 residues. The DNA for the CDR3 is TGTGCCTGGAGTGTAACGGGGGGGAACAGGGAGCAGTACTTC. This gives the protein CAWSVTGGNREQYF.

The V and J genes are TRBV4-2 and TRBJ1-5; D not resolved. This CDR3 spans 16 amino acids. V dropped 4 bases and J dropped 0 bases, with 13 bases sitting between them. Germline CDR1 reads LGHNA; CDR2 reads YNFKEQ. The CDR3 DNA sequence: TGTGCCAGCAGCCCTGCAACGGGGAATAGCAATCAGCCCCAGCATTTT. Its protein is CASSPATGNSNQPQHF.

The chain is built from TRBV27 and TRBJ2-7, with 7 bases matching TRBD1. Germline-derived CDR1 and CDR2 are MNHEY and SMNVEV (reference sequence). There are 14 residues in the CDR3. Trimming took 1 base from V and 2 from J; bases not matched to a gene: 2. CDR3 sequence reads: CASSLLGTAYEQYF. The CDR3, as DNA: TGTGCCAGCAGTTTATTGGGGACAGCCTACGAGCAGTACTTC.

The chain carries TRBV6-5 and TRBJ1-1, with 7 bases fitting TRBD1. Germline V gene lookup returns CDR1 MNHEY and CDR2 SVGAGI. Trimming cost V 7 bases and J 5 bases; bases outside gene matches: 1. CDR3 length: 11 amino acids. Here the CDR3 DNA reads TGTGCCAGCACCAGGGGGACTGAAGCTTTCTTT. It yields the protein CASTRGTEAFF.

This chain uses TRBV28 with TRBJ1-2; D perhaps matches TRBD1 (6 bases). V was shortened by 3 bases and J by 8 bases, with 10 bases between the two germline ends. Germline-derived CDR1 and CDR2 are MDHEN and SYDVKM. The CDR3 is 12 amino acids. The CDR3 loop reads CASSFGQQGYTF. The CDR3 DNA is TGTGCCAGCAGTTTTGGACAGCAAGGCTACACCTTC.

The V gene is TRBV5-1, the J gene TRBJ2-2; D is undetermined. CDR3 length: 12 residues. Germline V lookup: CDR1 SGHRS, CDR2 YFSETQ. Trimming cost V 0 bases and J 7 bases, with 4 bases left between them. The CDR3 DNA follows: TGCGCCAGCAGCTTGGATTACGGGGAGCTGTTTTTT. Protein product: CASSLDYGELFF.

V gene TRBV9 combines with J gene TRBJ2-5; D is uncertain. The germline V gene encodes CDR1 SGDLS and CDR2 YYNGEE. The CDR3 loop spans 14 amino acids. Trimming left V 0 bases short and J 0 bases short, with 6 bases between. The CDR3 loop is CASSVAVYQETQYF. For the CDR3, the DNA is TGTGCCAGCAGCGTAGCCGTCTACCAAGAGACCCAGTACTTC.

This chain uses TRBV7-9 with TRBJ1-1, with no clear D. The germline gives CDR1 SEHNR, CDR2 FQNEAQ (reference sequence). This CDR3 spans 14 amino acids. V was shortened by 4 bases and J by 3 bases, with 12 bases between the two germline ends. CDR3: CASSWGSGDTEAFF. In DNA, the CDR3 is TGTGCCAGCAGCTGGGGATCCGGGGACACTGAAGCTTTCTTT.